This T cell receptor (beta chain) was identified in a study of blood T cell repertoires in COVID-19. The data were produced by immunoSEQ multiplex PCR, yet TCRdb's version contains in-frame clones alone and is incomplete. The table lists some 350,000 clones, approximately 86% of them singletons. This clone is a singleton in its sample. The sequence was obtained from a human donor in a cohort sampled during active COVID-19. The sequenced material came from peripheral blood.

CDR3 sequence reads: CASSPLLAGGPGEQFF. The CDR3 bases are TGTGCCAGCTCACCACTCTTAGCGGGGGGGCCTGGTGAGCAGTTCTTC. The chain recombines TRBV18 with TRBJ2-1; 11 bases agree with TRBD2. The CDR3 is 16 residues long. The J segment lost 9 bases and the V segment lost 1 base, leaving 8 bases of the junction unmatched. The germline V gene encodes CDR1 KGHSH and CDR2 LQKENI. The complete variable domain, with remaining parts taken from reference TRBV18 and TRBJ2-1, reads NAGVMQNPRHLVRRRGQEARLRCSPMKGHSHVYWYRQLPEEGLKFMVYLQKENIIDESGMPKERFSAEFPKEGPSILRIQQVVRGDSAAYFCASSPLLAGGPGEQFFGPGTRLTVL.